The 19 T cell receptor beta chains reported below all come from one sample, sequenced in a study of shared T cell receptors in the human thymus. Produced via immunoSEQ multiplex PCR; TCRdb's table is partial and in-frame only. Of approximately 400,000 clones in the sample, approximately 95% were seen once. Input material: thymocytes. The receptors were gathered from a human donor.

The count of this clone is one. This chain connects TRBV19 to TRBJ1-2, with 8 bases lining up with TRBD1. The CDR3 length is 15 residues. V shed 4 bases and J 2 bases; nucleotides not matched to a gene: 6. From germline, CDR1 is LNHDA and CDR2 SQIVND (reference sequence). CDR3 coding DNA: TGTGCCAGTAGTAGGAGACAGGGGATGAACTATGGCTACACCTTC. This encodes CASSRRQGMNYGYTF.

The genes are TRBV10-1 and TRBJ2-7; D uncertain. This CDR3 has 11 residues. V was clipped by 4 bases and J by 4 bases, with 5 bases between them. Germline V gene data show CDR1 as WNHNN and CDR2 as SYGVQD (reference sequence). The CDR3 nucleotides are TGCGCCAGCAGTGTAGGATACGAGCAGTACTTC. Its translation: CASSVGYEQYF.

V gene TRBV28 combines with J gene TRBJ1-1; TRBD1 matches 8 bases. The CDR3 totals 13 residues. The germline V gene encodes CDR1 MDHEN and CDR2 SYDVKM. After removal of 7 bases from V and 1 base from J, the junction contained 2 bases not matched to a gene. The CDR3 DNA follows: TGTGCCAGCACCGGGACAGGGAACACTGAAGCTTTCTTT. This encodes CASTGTGNTEAFF.

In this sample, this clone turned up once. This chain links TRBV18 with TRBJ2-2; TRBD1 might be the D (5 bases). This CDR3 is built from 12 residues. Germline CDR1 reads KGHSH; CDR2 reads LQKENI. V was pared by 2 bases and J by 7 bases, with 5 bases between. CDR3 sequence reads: CASSPRGGELFF. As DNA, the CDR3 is TGTGCCAGCTCACCAAGGGGCGGGGAGCTGTTTTTT.

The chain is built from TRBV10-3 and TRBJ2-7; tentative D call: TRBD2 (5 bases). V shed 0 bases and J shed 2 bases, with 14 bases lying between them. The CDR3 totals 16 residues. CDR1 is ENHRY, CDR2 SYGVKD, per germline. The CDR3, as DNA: TGTGCCATCAGTGAGTCGGAGGCCCCCTTTCCCTACGAGCAGTACTTC. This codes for CAISESEAPFPYEQYF.

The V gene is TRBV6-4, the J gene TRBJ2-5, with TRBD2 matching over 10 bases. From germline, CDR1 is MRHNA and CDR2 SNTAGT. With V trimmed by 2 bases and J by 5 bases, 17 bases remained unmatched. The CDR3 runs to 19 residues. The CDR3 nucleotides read TGTGCCAGCAGTGACAAAGGGGGAGGGACTAGCGAGTCTCGGGAGACCCAGTACTTC. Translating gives CASSDKGGGTSESRETQYF.

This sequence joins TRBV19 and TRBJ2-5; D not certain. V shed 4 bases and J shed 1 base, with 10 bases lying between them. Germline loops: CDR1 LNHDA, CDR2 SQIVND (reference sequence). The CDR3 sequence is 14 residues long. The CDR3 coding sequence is TGTGCCAGTAGTACCGGACGGTTCCAAGAGACCCAGTACTTC. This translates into CASSTGRFQETQYF.

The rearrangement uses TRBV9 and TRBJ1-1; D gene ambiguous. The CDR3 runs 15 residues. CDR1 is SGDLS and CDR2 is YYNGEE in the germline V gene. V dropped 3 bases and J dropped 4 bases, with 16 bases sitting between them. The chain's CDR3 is CASSDPLDRATEAFF. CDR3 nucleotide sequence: TGTGCCAGCAGCGATCCCCTTGACCGGGCCACTGAAGCTTTCTTT.

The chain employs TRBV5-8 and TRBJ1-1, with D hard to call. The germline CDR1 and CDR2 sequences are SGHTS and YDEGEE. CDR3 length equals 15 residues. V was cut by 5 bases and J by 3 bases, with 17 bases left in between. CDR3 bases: TGTGCCAGCAGGACCCCCGGAGGGATTGACACTGAAGCTTTCTTT. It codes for CASRTPGGIDTEAFF. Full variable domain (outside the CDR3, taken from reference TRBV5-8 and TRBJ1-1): EAGVTQSPTHLIKTRGQQATLRCSPISGHTSVYWYQQALGLGLQFLLWYDEGEERNRGNFPPRFSGRQFPNYSSELNVNALELEDSALYLCASRTPGGIDTEAFFGQGTRLTVV.

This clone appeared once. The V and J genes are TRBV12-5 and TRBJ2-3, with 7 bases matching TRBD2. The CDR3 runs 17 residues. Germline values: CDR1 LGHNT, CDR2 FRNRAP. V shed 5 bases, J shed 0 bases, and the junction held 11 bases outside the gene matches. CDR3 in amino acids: CASGPGSSGASTDTQYF. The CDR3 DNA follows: TGTGCTAGTGGTCCTGGGTCTAGCGGTGCTAGCACAGATACGCAGTATTTT.

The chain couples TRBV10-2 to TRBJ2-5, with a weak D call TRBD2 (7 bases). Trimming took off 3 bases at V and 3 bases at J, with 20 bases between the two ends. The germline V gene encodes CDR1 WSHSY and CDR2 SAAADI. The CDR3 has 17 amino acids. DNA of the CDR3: TGCGCCAGCAGTGACCAGAGGTGGGGGGGCTCCGAAGAGACCCAGTACTTC. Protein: CASSDQRWGGSEETQYF.

CDR3 nucleotide sequence: TGTGCCAGCAGTGCCCAGTACGAGCAGTACTTC. Translated, it gives CASSAQYEQYF. This chain connects TRBV6-5 to TRBJ2-7; no clear D. V was shortened by 5 bases and J by 4 bases, with 6 bases between the two germline ends. Germline-derived CDR1 and CDR2 are MNHEY and SVGAGI. The CDR3 has 11 amino acids.

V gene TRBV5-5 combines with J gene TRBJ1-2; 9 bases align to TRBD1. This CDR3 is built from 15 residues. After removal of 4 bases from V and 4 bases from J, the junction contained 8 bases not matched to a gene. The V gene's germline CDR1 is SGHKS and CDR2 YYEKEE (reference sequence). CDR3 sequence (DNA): TGTGCCAGCAGCCGAGTGGACAGGGGAGGCTATGGCTACACCTTC. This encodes CASSRVDRGGYGYTF.

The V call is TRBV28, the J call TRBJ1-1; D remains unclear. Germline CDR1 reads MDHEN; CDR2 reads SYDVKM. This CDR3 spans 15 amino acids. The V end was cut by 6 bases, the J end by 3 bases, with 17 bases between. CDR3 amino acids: CASSPGLGGDTEAFF. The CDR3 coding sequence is TGTGCCAGCAGCCCCGGACTAGGCGGGGACACTGAAGCTTTCTTT.

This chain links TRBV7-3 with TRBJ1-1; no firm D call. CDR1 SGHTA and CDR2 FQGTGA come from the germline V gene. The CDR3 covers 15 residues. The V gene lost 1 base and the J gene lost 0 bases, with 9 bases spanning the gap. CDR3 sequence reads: CASSLMVRMNTEAFF. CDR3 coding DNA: TGTGCCAGCAGCTTAATGGTCAGGATGAACACTGAAGCTTTCTTT. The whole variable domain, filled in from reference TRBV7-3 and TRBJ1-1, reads GAGVSQTPSNKVTEKGKYVELRCDPISGHTALYWYRQSLGQGPEFLIYFQGTGAADDSGLPNDRFFAVRPEGSVSTLKIQRTERGDSAVYLCASSLMVRMNTEAFFGQGTRLTVV.

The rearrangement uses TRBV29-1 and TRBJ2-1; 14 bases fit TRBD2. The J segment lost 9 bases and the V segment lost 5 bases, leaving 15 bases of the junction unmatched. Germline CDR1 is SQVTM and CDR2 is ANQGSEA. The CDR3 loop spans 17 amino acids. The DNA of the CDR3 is TGCAGCGTTCCTAAATGGGGACTAGCGGGAGTGTTGGGTGAGCAGTTCTTC. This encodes CSVPKWGLAGVLGEQFF.

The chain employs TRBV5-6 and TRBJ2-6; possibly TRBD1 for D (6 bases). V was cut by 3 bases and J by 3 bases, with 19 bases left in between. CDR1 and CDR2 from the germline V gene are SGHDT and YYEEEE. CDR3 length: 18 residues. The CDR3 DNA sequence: TGTGCCAGCAGCTCACCAGACAACAGGGTTTTTGGGGCCAACGTCCTGACTTTC. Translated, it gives CASSSPDNRVFGANVLTF.

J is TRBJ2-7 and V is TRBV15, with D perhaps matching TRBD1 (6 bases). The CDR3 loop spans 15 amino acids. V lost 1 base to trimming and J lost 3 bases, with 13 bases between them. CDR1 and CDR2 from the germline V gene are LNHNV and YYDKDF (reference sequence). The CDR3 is CATSRVAGDLYEQYF. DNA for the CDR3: TGTGCCACCAGCAGAGTAGCAGGGGACCTCTACGAGCAGTACTTC.

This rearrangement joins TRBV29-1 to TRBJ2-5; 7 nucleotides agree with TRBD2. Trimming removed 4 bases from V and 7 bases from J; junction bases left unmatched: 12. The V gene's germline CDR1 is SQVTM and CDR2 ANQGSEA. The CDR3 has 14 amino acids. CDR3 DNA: TGCAGCGTTGTGCCAGCGGGGCCAGCTGGGACCCAGTACTTC. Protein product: CSVVPAGPAGTQYF.